These T cell receptor beta chains were read from a single sample in a study of blood T cell repertoires in COVID-19. Sequencing used immunoSEQ multiplex PCR; TCRdb keeps in-frame clones, though not all of them. The sample lists about 240,000 clones; around 83% were seen once. What was sequenced was peripheral blood. The receptors derive from a woman aged 60-75 years with active or convalescent COVID-19. Each CDR3 is given with its conserved first and last residue. Fields, in order: D gene, V gene, J gene, clone size, CDR3 DNA, CDR3 protein. A D gene is named only where the DNA matches it firmly. Part of the rows lack a size; the others show once, few, many or a class for expanded clones.

>NA|TRBV7-2|TRBJ2-7|NA
TGTGCCAGCAGCCCTTGGGCAGCTAGCGTCTACGAGCAGTACTTC
CASSPWAASVYEQYF
>TRBD1|TRBV30|TRBJ1-4|NA
TGTGCCTGGAGTGTGCAGGGGGCAACTGAAAAACTGTTTTTT
CAWSVQGATEKLFF
>TRBD1|TRBV5-1|TRBJ1-2|NA
TGCGCCAGCACCTCCCTCCCCGGGACAGGGACCCTAAACTATGGCTACACCTTC
CASTSLPGTGTLNYGYTF
>NA|TRBV3-1/TRBV3-2|TRBJ1-4|NA
TGTGCCAGCAGCCACAACTTCCTGTTGGGAGCTAATGAAAAACTGTTTTTT
CASSHNFLLGANEKLFF
>TRBD2|TRBV4-1|TRBJ2-7|NA
TGCGCCAGCAGCCAAGCCGGGCGAGGACTAGCGGACTTCTACGAGCAGTACTTC
CASSQAGRGLADFYEQYF
>NA|TRBV6-2/TRBV6-3|TRBJ1-3|NA
TGTGCCAGCAGCTTGGGGGACTCCTCTGGAAACACCATATATTTT
CASSLGDSSGNTIYF
>NA|TRBV6-6|TRBJ2-3|few
TGTGCCAGCAGTTACGGGGGCAGGAGCACAGATACGCAGTATTTT
CASSYGGRSTDTQYF
>TRBD1|TRBV7-8|TRBJ2-1|NA
TGTGCCAGCAGCTTAGGACGGGACAGGGTAAACAATGAGCAGTTCTTC
CASSLGRDRVNNEQFF
>NA|TRBV19|TRBJ1-5|NA
TGTGCCAGTAGTATGGCAGGGAACCAGCCCCAGCATTTT
CASSMAGNQPQHF
>NA|TRBV27|TRBJ1-2|NA
TGTGCCAGCAGTTCAGAAGGAGGGGCCTATCCTAACTATGGCTACACCTTC
CASSSEGGAYPNYGYTF
>TRBD1|TRBV5-1|TRBJ1-1|NA
TGCGCCAGCAGCCCACGGACAGGGGGGGTCACTGAAGCTTTCTTT
CASSPRTGGVTEAFF
>NA|TRBV7-2|TRBJ1-6|NA
TGTGCCAGCAGCCTTTCAGGGCGGCTTAATTCACCCCTCCACTTT
CASSLSGRLNSPLHF
>NA|TRBV18|TRBJ1-1|NA
TGTGCCAGCTCACCAGGACAGAACACTGAAGCTTTCTTT
CASSPGQNTEAFF
>NA|TRBV2|TRBJ1-5|NA
TGTGCCAGCAGTGAACAGGGCGGGAGTCAGCCCCAGCATTTT
CASSEQGGSQPQHF
>NA|TRBV5-4|TRBJ2-5|NA
TGTGCCAGCAGCTTGGGTTCTATACAGGAAGAGACCCAGTACTTC
CASSLGSIQEETQYF
>NA|TRBV5-1|TRBJ2-5|NA
TGCGCCAGCAGCTTGAACCTAGACCAAGAGACCCAGTACTTC
CASSLNLDQETQYF
>NA|TRBV18|TRBJ2-1|NA
TGTGCCAGCTCTTACTCCTACAATGAGCAGTTCTTC
CASSYSYNEQFF
>NA|TRBV7-2|TRBJ2-7|NA
TGTGCCAGCAGCTTAGGACAGACAACCCACGAGCAGTACTTC
CASSLGQTTHEQYF
>NA|TRBV7-9|TRBJ1-3|NA
TGTGCCAGCAGCTCACAGGGTGTCTCTGGAAACACCATATATTTT
CASSSQGVSGNTIYF
>TRBD1|TRBV14|TRBJ2-7|once
TGTGCCAGCAGCCAGATGACAGGGGACGAGCAGTACTTC
CASSQMTGDEQYF
>NA|TRBV6-4|TRBJ2-1|once
TGTGCCAGCAGTGACTCTGGCGGGGAGACCAATGAGCAGTTCTTC
CASSDSGGETNEQFF
>TRBD1|TRBV7-9|TRBJ1-5|NA
TGTGCCAGCAGCTTCGCAGGGGGCGTTAATCAGCCCCAGCATTTT
CASSFAGGVNQPQHF
>TRBD1|TRBV30|TRBJ2-1|NA
TGTGCCTGGAGTCACCAGGGGGCCCGTATTGGTGAGCAGTTCTTC
CAWSHQGARIGEQFF
>NA|TRBV27|TRBJ2-1|NA
TGTGCCAGCAGTTTATCGGGGGGGCGCGAGCAGTTCTTC
CASSLSGGREQFF
>NA|TRBV28|TRBJ1-2|NA
TGTGCCAGCTACCGTGGGCAGGGATATGGCTACACCTTC
CASYRGQGYGYTF
>NA|TRBV30|TRBJ1-5|NA
TGTGCCTGGAGTTCGGGGTTGAAGTATCAGCCCCAGCATTTT
CAWSSGLKYQPQHF
>NA|TRBV9|TRBJ2-1|NA
TGTGCCAGCCACGGCACAGGGCAGAACAATGAGCAGTTCTTC
CASHGTGQNNEQFF
>TRBD1|TRBV6-5|TRBJ1-6|NA
TGTGCCAGCAGTTACTCTGGGACAGGGGGAAATTCACCCCTCCACTTT
CASSYSGTGGNSPLHF
>TRBD1|TRBV11-3|TRBJ2-2|NA
TGTGCCAGCAGCTTCTCCGGGACAGCCCCCGGGGAGCTGTTTTTT
CASSFSGTAPGELFF
>NA|TRBV10-2|TRBJ2-7|few
TGCGCCAGTTCCAGGGGAACCTACGAGCAGTACTTC
CASSRGTYEQYF
>TRBD1|TRBV7-2|TRBJ2-7|NA
TGTGCCAGCAGCGCCACAGGGGAACTCTCCTACGAGCAGTACTTC
CASSATGELSYEQYF
>NA|TRBV19|TRBJ2-6|NA
TGTGCCAGTATTCAGTCCTCTGGGGCCAACGTCCTGACTTTC
CASIQSSGANVLTF
>NA|TRBV7-9|TRBJ2-3|NA
TGTGCCAGCGACAAATGGGGCACAGATACGCAGTATTTT
CASDKWGTDTQYF
>NA|TRBV6-5|TRBJ1-2|NA
TGTGCCAGCAGTTACACCCAATCGGCTAACTATGGCTACACCTTC
CASSYTQSANYGYTF
>TRBD2|TRBV6-1|TRBJ2-5|many
TGTGCCAGCAGTGAGGCCGGGGGGGCCCAGACCCAGTACTTC
CASSEAGGAQTQYF
>NA|TRBV5-4|TRBJ1-4|NA
TGTGCCAGCAGCTTGGCAGGGGACGAAAAACTGTTTTTT
CASSLAGDEKLFF
>TRBD1|TRBV12-3/TRBV12-4|TRBJ1-2|NA
TGTGCCAGCAGACCAGGGGGGTTGGGTGGCTACACCTTC
CASRPGGLGGYTF
>TRBD1|TRBV5-4|TRBJ1-3|NA
TGTGCCAGCAGCCTGGGACAGGGGGCGGCTGGAAACACCATATATTTT
CASSLGQGAAGNTIYF
>TRBD1|TRBV19|TRBJ2-4|NA
TGTGCCAGTACGCCGGACAGGGGTCACATTCAGTACTTC
CASTPDRGHIQYF
>TRBD1|TRBV15|TRBJ1-2|NA
TGTGCCACCAGCAGAGATCGCGGGACAGTGGATGGCTACACCTTC
CATSRDRGTVDGYTF
>NA|TRBV3-1/TRBV3-2|TRBJ2-5|NA
TGTGCCAGCAGCCAACAGCGTAAGGAGACCCAGTACTTC
CASSQQRKETQYF
>NA|TRBV4-3|TRBJ1-4|NA
TGCGCCAGCAGCCAAGAAAGGGGGGGGCAGACAACTAATGAAAAACTGTTTTTT
CASSQERGGQTTNEKLFF
>NA|TRBV7-9|TRBJ1-2|once
TGTGCCAGCAGCTTAGAGCGCGACCCTGGCTACACCTTC
CASSLERDPGYTF
>NA|TRBV20-1|TRBJ2-1|NA
TGCAGTGCTTCGAGGAATGAGCAGTTCTTC
CSASRNEQFF
>NA|TRBV5-1|TRBJ1-6|few
TGCGCCAGCAGCTTGGCTGGGGCAGCCCTCCACTTT
CASSLAGAALHF
>TRBD1|TRBV5-5|TRBJ2-7|NA
TGTGCCAGCAGCTTGGTAGCAGGGGGCATCGGGCAGTACTTC
CASSLVAGGIGQYF
>NA|TRBV6-5|TRBJ1-1|NA
TGTGCCTCAGGCAGATTGAACACTGAAGCTTTCTTT
CASGRLNTEAFF
>NA|TRBV5-5|TRBJ2-7|few
TGTGCCAGCAGCTCCACCCTCGGGGAGCAGTACTTC
CASSSTLGEQYF
>NA|TRBV4-1|TRBJ2-1|NA
TGCGCCAGCAGCCCTGCCGGTTTCGAGGGAGTGGAGCAGTTCTTC
CASSPAGFEGVEQFF
>NA|TRBV19|TRBJ1-5|NA
TGTGCCAGTAGTATAGCGGGGGGACATAGCAATCAGCCCCAGCATTTT
CASSIAGGHSNQPQHF